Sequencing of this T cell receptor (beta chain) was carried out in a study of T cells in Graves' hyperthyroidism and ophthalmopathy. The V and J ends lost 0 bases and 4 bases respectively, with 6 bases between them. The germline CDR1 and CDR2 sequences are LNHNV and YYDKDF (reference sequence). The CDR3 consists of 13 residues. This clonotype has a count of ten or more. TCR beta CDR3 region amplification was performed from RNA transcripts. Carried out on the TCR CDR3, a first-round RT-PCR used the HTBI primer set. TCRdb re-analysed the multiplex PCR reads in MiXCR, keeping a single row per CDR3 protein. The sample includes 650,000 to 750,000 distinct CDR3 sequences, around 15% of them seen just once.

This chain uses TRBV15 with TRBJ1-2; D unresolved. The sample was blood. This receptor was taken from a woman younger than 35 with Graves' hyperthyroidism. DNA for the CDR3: TGTGCCACCAGCAGAGACAGGCCCTATGGCTACACCTTC. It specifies CATSRDRPYGYTF.